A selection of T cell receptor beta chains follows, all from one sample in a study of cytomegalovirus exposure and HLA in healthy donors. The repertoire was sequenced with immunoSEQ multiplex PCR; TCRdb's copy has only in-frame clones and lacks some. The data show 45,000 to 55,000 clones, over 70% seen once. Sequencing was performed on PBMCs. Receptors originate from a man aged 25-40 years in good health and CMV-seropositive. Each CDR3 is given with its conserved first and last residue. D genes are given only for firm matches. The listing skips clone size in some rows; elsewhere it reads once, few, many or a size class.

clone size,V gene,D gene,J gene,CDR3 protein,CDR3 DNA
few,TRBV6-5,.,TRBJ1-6,CASRPDWGNSPLHF,TGTGCCAGCAGACCGGACTGGGGTAATTCACCCCTCCACTTT
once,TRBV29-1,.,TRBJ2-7,CSVARGSSYEQYF,TGCAGCGTTGCAAGAGGGTCCTCCTACGAGCAGTACTTC
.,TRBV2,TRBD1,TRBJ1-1,CASSVQGAEAFF,TGTGCCAGCAGTGTACAGGGGGCTGAAGCTTTCTTT
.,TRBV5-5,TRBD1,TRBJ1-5,CASSLRTGLSNQPQHF,TGTGCCAGCAGCTTAAGGACAGGGCTCAGCAATCAGCCCCAGCATTTT
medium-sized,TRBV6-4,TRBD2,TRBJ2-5,CASSETSGGVETQYF,TGTGCCAGCAGTGAAACTAGCGGGGGCGTCGAGACCCAGTACTTC
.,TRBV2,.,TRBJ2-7,CASSEGGSFNYEQYF,TGTGCCAGCAGTGAAGGAGGGAGCTTTAACTACGAGCAGTACTTC
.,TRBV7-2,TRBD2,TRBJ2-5,CASSLHPLKRGGGETQYF,TGTGCCAGCAGCTTACATCCTTTGAAGCGGGGGGGCGGCGAGACCCAGTACTTC
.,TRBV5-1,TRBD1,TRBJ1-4,CASSMTGFTNEKLFF,TGCGCCAGCAGCATGACAGGGTTTACTAATGAAAAACTGTTTTTT
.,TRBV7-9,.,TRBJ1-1,CASRTGGTEAFF,TGTGCCAGCAGGACGGGTGGAACTGAAGCTTTCTTT
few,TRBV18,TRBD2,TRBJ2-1,CASSPVRSGGAGEQFF,TGTGCCAGCTCACCGGTCAGAAGCGGGGGGGCAGGTGAGCAGTTCTTC
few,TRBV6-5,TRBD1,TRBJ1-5,CASRRQGAPDQPQHF,TGTGCCAGCAGACGACAGGGGGCGCCAGATCAGCCCCAGCATTTT
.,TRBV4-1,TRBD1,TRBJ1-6,CASSPLPQVQGVLGSPLHF,TGCGCCAGCAGCCCACTCCCGCAAGTACAGGGGGTTTTGGGATCACCCCTCCACTTT
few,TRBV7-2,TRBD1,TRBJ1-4,CASSLRTGTEKLFF,TGTGCCAGCAGCTTAAGGACAGGGACTGAAAAACTGTTTTTT
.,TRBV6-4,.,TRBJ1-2,CASSDSAGSFSYTF,TGTGCCAGCAGTGACTCGGCAGGATCTTTCAGCTACACCTTC
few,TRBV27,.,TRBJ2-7,CASRGTLKTYEQYF,TGTGCCAGCCGTGGGACATTGAAAACCTACGAGCAGTACTTC
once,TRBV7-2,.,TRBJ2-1,CASSLAGGGSYNEQFF,TGTGCCAGCAGCTTAGCAGGCGGCGGCTCCTACAATGAGCAGTTCTTC
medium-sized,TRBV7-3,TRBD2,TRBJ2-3,CASSAVWGGTDTQYF,TGTGCCAGCAGCGCGGTTTGGGGGGGAACAGATACGCAGTATTTT
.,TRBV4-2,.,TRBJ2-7,CASSQVYSYEQYF,TGTGCCAGCAGCCAAGTGTACTCCTACGAGCAGTACTTC
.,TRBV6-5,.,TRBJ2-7,CASSYAYSGSAYEQYF,TGTGCCAGCAGTTACGCATACTCCGGGAGCGCCTACGAGCAGTACTTC
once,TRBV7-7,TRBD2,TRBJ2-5,CASSPVAGGQETQYF,TGTGCCAGCAGCCCCGTGGCGGGGGGGCAAGAGACCCAGTACTTC
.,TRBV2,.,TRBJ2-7,CASSDRAYEQYF,TGTGCCAGCAGTGACAGGGCGTACGAGCAGTACTTC
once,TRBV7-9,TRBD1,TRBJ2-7,CASSEPGQTYEQYF,TGTGCCAGCAGCGAACCGGGACAGACCTACGAGCAGTACTTC
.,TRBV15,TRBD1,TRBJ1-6,CATSRRTGSSPLHF,TGTGCCACCAGTAGGAGGACAGGGAGTTCACCCCTCCACTTT
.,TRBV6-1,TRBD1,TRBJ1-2,CASSERTGTSHYGYTF,TGTGCCAGCAGTGAGAGGACAGGGACTTCTCACTATGGCTACACCTTC